This T cell receptor beta chain was recovered during a study of blood T cell repertoires in COVID-19. Study at large: From T cells, B-cell-depleted T cells, or PBMCs came the material, which was cDNA or gDNA.

Produced via immunoSEQ multiplex PCR; TCRdb's table is partial and in-frame only. The sample has 300,000 to 500,000 clones, roughly 87% seen once. Participant age was 18 to 89 years, and participants resided in 20 to 30 US areas. Participant reports of clinical history set cohort assignment. The receptor comes from a woman aged 40 to 55 with acute COVID-19. Source material: PBMCs or T cells enriched from blood (not recorded which).

CDR3 protein: CASSLVQRDTQYF. For the CDR3, the DNA is TGTGCCAGCAGCTTAGTTCAGCGAGATACGCAGTATTTT. The rearrangement links TRBV7-8 to TRBJ2-3; D ambiguous. The CDR3 extends over 13 amino acids. V was clipped by 1 base and J by 5 bases, with 7 bases between them. The germline CDR1 and CDR2 sequences are SGHVS and FQNEAQ.